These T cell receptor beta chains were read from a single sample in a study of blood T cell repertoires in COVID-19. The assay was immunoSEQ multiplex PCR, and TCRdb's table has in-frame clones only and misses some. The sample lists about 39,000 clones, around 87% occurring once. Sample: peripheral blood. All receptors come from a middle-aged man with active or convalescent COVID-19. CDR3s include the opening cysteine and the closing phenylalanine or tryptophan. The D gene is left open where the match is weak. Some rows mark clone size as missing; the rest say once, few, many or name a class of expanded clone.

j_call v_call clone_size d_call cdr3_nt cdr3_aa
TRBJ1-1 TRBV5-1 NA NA TGCGCCAGCAGCTTGGCCGGACAGAACACTGAAGCTTTCTTT CASSLAGQNTEAFF
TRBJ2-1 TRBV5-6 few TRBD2 TGTGCCAGCAGCTTTGGACTAGCGGGAGGTGAGCAGTTCTTC CASSFGLAGGEQFF
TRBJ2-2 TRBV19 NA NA TGTGCCAGTAGTATTTTTCCCCGAGGGAACACCGGGGAGCTGTTTTTT CASSIFPRGNTGELFF
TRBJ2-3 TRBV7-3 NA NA TGTGCCAGCAGCTTCAAACCCGGGGGCACAGATACGCAGTATTTT CASSFKPGGTDTQYF
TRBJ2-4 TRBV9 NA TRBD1 TGTGCCAGCAGCGTCGCAGGGGGTGAGGGCATTCAGTACTTC CASSVAGGEGIQYF
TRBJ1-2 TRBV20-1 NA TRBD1 TGCAGTGAATCAGGGGGCTATGGCTACACCTTC CSESGGYGYTF
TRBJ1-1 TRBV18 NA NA TGTGCCAGCTTAGAACAGGGGAACACTGAAGCTTTCTTT CASLEQGNTEAFF
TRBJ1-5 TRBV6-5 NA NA TGTGCCAGCAGTTACTCGATAATGGGCCAGCCCCAGCATTTT CASSYSIMGQPQHF
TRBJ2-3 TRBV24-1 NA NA TGTGCCACCAGTGATGCTTTGGAGGGGGCCACAGATACGCAGTATTTT CATSDALEGATDTQYF
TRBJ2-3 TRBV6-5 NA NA TGTGCCAGCAGTTACCGTTACCGGGGGGCTGGAGATACGCAGTATTTT CASSYRYRGAGDTQYF
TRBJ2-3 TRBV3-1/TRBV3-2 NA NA TGTGCCAGCAGCACCACCGCGGGAAGGGCGACAGATACGCAGTATTTT CASSTTAGRATDTQYF
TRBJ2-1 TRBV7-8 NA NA TGTGCCAGCAGCCACAACAAGGAGCAATATAATAATGAGCAGTTCTTC CASSHNKEQYNNEQFF
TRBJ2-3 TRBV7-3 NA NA TGTGCCAGCAGCTTCCCGACTGGCCGAGGGGATACGCAGTATTTT CASSFPTGRGDTQYF
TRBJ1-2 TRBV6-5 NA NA TGTGCCAGCGGGAGGGGAGGATATGGCTACACCTTC CASGRGGYGYTF
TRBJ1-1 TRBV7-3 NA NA TGTGCCAGCAGCTTAGGGCCCATGAACACTGAAGCTTTCTTT CASSLGPMNTEAFF
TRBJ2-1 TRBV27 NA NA TGTGCCAGCAGTCCGCCAGGGGTTTTCGCTGAGCAGTTCTTC CASSPPGVFAEQFF